This entry is about one T cell receptor (beta chain). The sample belongs to a study of blood T cell repertoires in COVID-19. Whole-study context: The cDNA or gDNA used as material had been derived from T cells, B-cell-depleted T cells, or PBMCs.

Germline V CDR1 and CDR2: MNHNS, SASEGT. With 5 bases clipped from V and 5 bases from J, the junction kept 6 bases outside the gene matches. The CDR3 contains 15 residues. Original processing notes: Reference gene primer amplification in the assay estimated nucleated cell counts. The assay was immunoSEQ multiplex PCR, and TCRdb's table has in-frame clones only and misses some. V and J calls and clone size are as listed in that table; D and trimming were resolved from the DNA. The table lists some 350,000 clones, roughly 90% of them singletons. Seattle's cohort entered during active infection and was followed longitudinally.

This chain links TRBV6-1 with TRBJ1-4, with TRBD1 matching over 9 bases. The clonotype was recovered from a woman in her 30s with COVID-19, enrolled during active disease. The sample was peripheral blood. In DNA, the CDR3 is TGTGCCAGCAGTCATGGACAGGGGATAAATGAAAAACTGTTTTTT. It specifies CASSHGQGINEKLFF.